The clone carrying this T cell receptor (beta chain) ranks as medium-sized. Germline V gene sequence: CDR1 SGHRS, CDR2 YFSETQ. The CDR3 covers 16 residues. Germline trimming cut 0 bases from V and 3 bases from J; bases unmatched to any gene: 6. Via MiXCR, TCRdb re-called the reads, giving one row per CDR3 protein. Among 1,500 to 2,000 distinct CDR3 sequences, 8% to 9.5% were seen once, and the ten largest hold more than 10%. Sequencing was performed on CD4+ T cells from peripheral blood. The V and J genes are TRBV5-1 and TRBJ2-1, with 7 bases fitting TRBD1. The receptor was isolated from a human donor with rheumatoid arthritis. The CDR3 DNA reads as TGCGCCAGCAGCTTGGGGGAAGGGGGCGGCTACAATGAGCAGTTCTTC. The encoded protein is CASSLGEGGGYNEQFF.